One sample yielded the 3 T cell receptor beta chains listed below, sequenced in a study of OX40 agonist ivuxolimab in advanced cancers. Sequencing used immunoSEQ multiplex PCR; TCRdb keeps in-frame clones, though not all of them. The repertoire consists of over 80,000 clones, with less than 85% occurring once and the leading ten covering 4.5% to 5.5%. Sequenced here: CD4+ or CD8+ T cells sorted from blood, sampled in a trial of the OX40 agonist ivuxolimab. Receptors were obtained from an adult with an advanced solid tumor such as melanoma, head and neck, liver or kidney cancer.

The CDR3 DNA sequence: TGCGCCAGCAGCCCCGGACAGGGCCAGACCCAGTACTTC. This codes for CASSPGQGQTQYF. The chain employs TRBV10-1 and TRBJ2-5; TRBD1 agrees at 8 bases. V was clipped by 6 bases and J by 6 bases; unmatched bases: 6. The CDR3 totals 13 residues. CDR1 and CDR2 from the germline V gene are WNHNN and SYGVQD (reference sequence).

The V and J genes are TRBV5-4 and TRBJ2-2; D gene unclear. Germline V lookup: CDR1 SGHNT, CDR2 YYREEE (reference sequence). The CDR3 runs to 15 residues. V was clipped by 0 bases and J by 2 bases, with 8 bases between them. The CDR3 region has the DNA TGTGCCAGCAGCTTGGAAGCCTTTAACACCGGGGAGCTGTTTTTT. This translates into CASSLEAFNTGELFF. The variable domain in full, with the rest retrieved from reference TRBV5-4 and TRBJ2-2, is ETGVTQSPTHLIKTRGQQVTLRCSSQSGHNTVSWYQQALGQGPQFIFQYYREEENGRGNFPPRFSGLQFPNYSSELNVNALELDDSALYLCASSLEAFNTGELFFGEGSRLTVL.

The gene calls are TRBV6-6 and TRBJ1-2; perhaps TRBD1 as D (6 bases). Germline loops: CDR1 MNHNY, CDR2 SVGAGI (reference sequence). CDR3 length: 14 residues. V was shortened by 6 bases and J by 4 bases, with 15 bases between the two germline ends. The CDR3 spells CASSDTGWGYGYTF. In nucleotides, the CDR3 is TGTGCCAGCAGCGACACAGGGTGGGGCTATGGCTACACCTTC.